Listed below are T cell receptor beta chains from one sample, sequenced in a study. Using its own MiXCR run on the 5' RACE reads, TCRdb lists one record per CDR3 protein. This sample carries roughly 40,000 distinct CDR3 sequences, around 30% of them seen once, and the ten largest clones take less than 4%. Sample: memory CD4+ T cells sorted from a lymph node. The receptors stem from a female donor with breast cancer. Both conserved end residues are part of each CDR3. The D gene is left open where the match is weak. Size is omitted from some rows. Given values are once, few, many or a class for expanded clones.

>TRBJ2-7|TRBV7-2|-|-
CASSLGQSYERYF
TGTGCCAGCAGCCTAGGACAGTCCTACGAGCGGTACTTC
>TRBJ2-4|TRBV2|-|-
CASSSDVLAKNIQYF
TGTGCCAGCAGTTCCGACGTTCTAGCCAAAAACATTCAGTACTTC
>TRBJ2-7|TRBV7-6|-|-
CASSSTMPSYEQYF
TGTGCCAGCAGCTCGACCATGCCTTCGTACGAGCAGTACTTC
>TRBJ1-1|TRBV14|few|-
CASSPYTGSPEAFF
TGTGCCAGCAGCCCCTACACAGGGTCCCCTGAAGCTTTCTTT
>TRBJ2-1|TRBV27|-|-
CASSTSGNEQFF
TGTGCCAGCAGCACTTCGGGAAATGAGCAGTTCTTC
>TRBJ2-3|TRBV7-2|few|-
CASSLVQGLTDTQYF
TGTGCCAGCAGCTTAGTTCAGGGGCTCACAGATACGCAGTATTTT
>TRBJ2-1|TRBV4-1|many|TRBD2
CASSLSTGGPDEQFF
TGCGCCAGCAGCCTATCCACGGGGGGGCCCGATGAGCAGTTCTTC
>TRBJ2-1|TRBV20-1|many|-
CSAPTESKLNEQFF
TGCAGTGCTCCTACAGAGAGCAAGTTGAATGAGCAGTTCTTC
>TRBJ1-1|TRBV5-5|many|-
CASSLVFGRALNTEAFF
TGTGCCAGCAGCTTGGTATTTGGCAGGGCACTGAACACTGAAGCTTTCTTT
>TRBJ1-1|TRBV7-9|few|TRBD1
CASSFRQGNTEAFF
TGTGCCAGCAGCTTTCGACAGGGGAACACTGAAGCTTTCTTT
>TRBJ1-3|TRBV11-1|few|-
CASSSTPGASGNTIYF
TGTGCCAGCAGCAGTACCCCAGGAGCGTCCGGAAACACCATATATTTT